This T cell receptor (beta chain) was recovered during a study of blood T cell repertoires in COVID-19. V lost 3 bases to trimming and J lost 2 bases; unmatched junction nucleotides: 7. Germline assignment: CDR1 SEHNR and CDR2 FQNEAQ (reference sequence). There are 16 residues in the CDR3. Patients of the Seattle cohort, enrolled during active infection, were followed longitudinally. Clones were sequenced by immunoSEQ multiplex PCR, and TCRdb holds only the in-frame ones, with some missing. The top ten hold roughly 1.4% of the sample, which has about 410,000 clones, 70% to 90% seen once. J is TRBJ1-3 and V is TRBV7-9; TRBD1 agrees at 7 bases. Sequences were obtained from peripheral blood. The receptor comes from a middle-aged woman with COVID-19, enrolled during active disease. CDR3: CASSFRGTETGNTIYF. The CDR3 DNA follows: TGTGCCAGCAGCTTTCGGGGGACAGAGACTGGAAACACCATATATTTT.